The 2 T cell receptor beta chains below were found in one sample sequenced in a study of cytomegalovirus exposure and HLA in healthy donors. Primers: 60 Vbeta forward and 13 Jbeta reverse. The data were produced by immunoSEQ multiplex PCR, yet TCRdb's version contains in-frame clones alone and is incomplete. This table has 120,000 or so clones, over 65% appearing once. The sequenced material came from PBMCs. The source is a man aged 35 to 55 in good health and CMV-seropositive.

The chain links TRBV30 to TRBJ1-1, with D unclear. The CDR3 loop spans 12 amino acids. V dropped 5 bases and J dropped 3 bases, with 10 bases sitting between them. Germline CDR1 reads GTSNPN; CDR2 reads SVGIG (reference sequence). CDR3 coding DNA: TGTGCCTGGGGCCGATTGGACACTGAAGCTTTCTTT. Its protein is CAWGRLDTEAFF.

The J gene is TRBJ2-7, the V gene TRBV27; D uncertain. Trimming pared 6 bases from V and 4 bases from J, leaving 10 bases between. The CDR3 is 12 residues long. Germline V gives CDR1 MNHEY, CDR2 SMNVEV (reference sequence). CDR3 amino acids: CASSLMNYEQYF. In DNA, the CDR3 is TGTGCCAGCAGCCTAATGAATTACGAGCAGTACTTC.